The TCR beta chain under discussion was sequenced for a study of blood T cell repertoires in COVID-19. Original methodology: Quantification of nucleated cells was approximated via reference gene primer amplification. The protocol was immunoSEQ multiplex PCR, while the TCRdb copy is restricted to in-frame clones and leaves out a portion. V and J calls and clone size are copied from that table; D and trimming were computed from the DNA. In the table there are 170,000 or so clones, around 84% of which are singletons. Germline trimming cut 4 bases from V and 6 bases from J; bases unmatched to any gene: 12. From germline, CDR1 is SGDLS and CDR2 YYNGEE. This CDR3 is built from 15 residues.

This sequence was found in a man aged 55 to 70 with COVID-19, enrolled during active disease. Sequenced input: peripheral blood. V usage is TRBV9 and J usage is TRBJ1-1; TRBD1 aligns across 7 bases. CDR3 loop: CASSPQTGLNSEAFF. In DNA, the CDR3 is TGTGCCAGCAGCCCTCAGACAGGGCTTAACTCTGAAGCTTTCTTT.